The 28 T cell receptor beta chains below were found in one sample sequenced in a study of Tregs in tolerant kidney transplant recipients. Related graft donors supplied nonmyeloablative bone marrow transplants, and mixed chimerism was transient. Profiling relied on immunoSEQ multiplex PCR, and the TCRdb table lists in-frame clones only, not all of them. The sample includes more than 70,000 clones, roughly 90% of them seen just once. The sequences come from CD4+ T cells from blood (PBMCs), collected 24 months after the transplant. The receptors come from a human patient who received a combined kidney and bone marrow transplant. Among the T cells, some may be from the graft donor.

V gene TRBV9 combines with J gene TRBJ2-3; D is perhaps TRBD2 (6 bases). Germline loops: CDR1 SGDLS, CDR2 YYNGEE. This CDR3 has 14 amino acids. Between the trimmed V and J ends, which lost 4 bases and 2 bases, there was a span of 11 bases. CDR3 nucleotides: TGTGCCAGCAGCCGCCGGGACTCCACAGATACGCAGTATTTT. Its translation is CASSRRDSTDTQYF.

This clone was counted a few times. V usage is TRBV2 and J usage is TRBJ2-7; 7 positions agree with TRBD1. This CDR3 spans 12 amino acids. Germline V lookup: CDR1 SNHLY, CDR2 FYNNEI. With 6 bases clipped from V and 3 bases from J, the junction kept 2 bases outside the gene matches. The CDR3 loop is CASRGGSYEQYF. DNA for the CDR3: TGTGCCAGCAGAGGGGGCAGCTACGAGCAGTACTTC.

The gene calls are TRBV7-2 and TRBJ2-1; 7 bases are shared with TRBD2. Per germline, CDR1 SGHTA and CDR2 FQGNSA. The J segment lost 1 base and the V segment lost 2 bases, leaving 8 bases of the junction unmatched. The CDR3 has 17 amino acids. The CDR3 DNA reads TGTGCCAGCAGCTTATGGGGGGGGAGTTATTCCTACAATGAGCAGTTCTTC. It codes for CASSLWGGSYSYNEQFF. Full variable domain (remainder filled in from reference TRBV7-2 and TRBJ2-1): GAGVSQSPSNKVTEKGKDVELRCDPISGHTALYWYRQSLGQGLEFLIYFQGNSAPDKSGLPSDRFSAERTGGSVSTLTIQRTQQEDSAVYLCASSLWGGSYSYNEQFFGPGTRLTVL.

V gene TRBV19 combines with J gene TRBJ1-2; the D is unclear. Looked up from germline, CDR1 is LNHDA and CDR2 is SQIVND (reference sequence). The CDR3 length is 17 residues. Between the trimmed V and J ends, which lost 3 bases and 2 bases, there was a span of 19 bases. The CDR3 spells CASSIDAMAAYNYGYTF. CDR3 coding DNA: TGTGCCAGTAGTATTGACGCAATGGCGGCCTACAACTATGGCTACACCTTC.

In regard to this clone: This is likely a read error, given that the CDR3 carries no conserved phenylalanine or tryptophan at its end. J is TRBJ1-2 and V is TRBV27; D might be TRBD1 (6 bases). Trimming took 3 bases from V and 5 from J, leaving 10 bases between them. Germline V gene lookup returns CDR1 MNHEY and CDR2 SMNVEV (reference sequence). The CDR3 is 13 amino acids. CDR3 in amino acids: CASSFGTRYGYTL. The CDR3 DNA sequence: TGTGCCAGCAGTTTTGGGACACGATATGGCTACACCCTC.

V and J are TRBV29-1 and TRBJ1-2; D unresolved. The CDR3 runs 15 residues. V was shortened by 0 bases and J by 2 bases, with 13 bases between the two germline ends. Germline values: CDR1 SQVTM, CDR2 ANQGSEA. The chain's CDR3 is CSVEDPGTFNYGYTF. The CDR3, as DNA: TGCAGCGTTGAAGACCCAGGCACCTTCAACTATGGCTACACCTTC.

The chain links TRBV11-2 to TRBJ2-7; no clear D gene. The CDR3 sequence is 13 residues long. V was clipped by 1 base and J by 6 bases, with 10 bases between them. Per germline, CDR1 SGHAT and CDR2 FQNNGV. Here the CDR3 reads CASSLGIAGEQYF. In nucleotides, the CDR3 is TGTGCCAGCAGCTTAGGGATAGCTGGCGAGCAGTACTTC.

CDR3 nucleotides: TGTGCCAGCAGCTCGACTCCCGGGACTAGCGGGGGGCCCCTTTCCACAGATACGCAGTATTTT. Translation: CASSSTPGTSGGPLSTDTQYF. The chain is built from TRBV9 and TRBJ2-3; TRBD2 matches 15 bases. The CDR3 contains 21 residues. Germline loops: CDR1 SGDLS, CDR2 YYNGEE. The V segment lost 4 bases and the J segment 2 bases; nucleotides outside the gene matches: 17.

Points on this clone: An end of the junction does not agree with germline; a read error may underlie this. This sequence joins TRBV11-3 and TRBJ1-1; 7 nucleotides line up with TRBD1. The CDR3 consists of 11 residues. The germline gives CDR1 SGHNT, CDR2 YENEEA. The CDR3 DNA sequence: TGTGCCAGCAGCCTAAAACACGACAGGGTTTGG. Its protein product is CASSLKHDRVW.

The V call is TRBV19, the J call TRBJ2-7; 9 bases are shared with TRBD2. The trim removed 4 bases at V and 6 bases at J, leaving 10 bases unmatched. The length of the CDR3 is 15 residues. Germline assignment: CDR1 LNHDA and CDR2 SQIVND (reference sequence). Written as DNA, the CDR3 is TGTGCCAGTAGTAGGTTTCTAGCGGGGTTAATCGAGCAGTACTTC. Its translation is CASSRFLAGLIEQYF.

This chain uses TRBV23-1 with TRBJ2-5; tentatively, D is TRBD2 (5 bases). TRBV23-1 belongs to the ORF category, with a function that is uncertain. The CDR3 totals 12 residues. Trimming stripped 11 bases from V and 9 bases from J, with 19 bases between. This CDR3 reads CARRGGNRAQYF. Here the CDR3 DNA reads TGCGCCCGCCGCGGAGGAAACCGGGCCCAGTACTTC.

This rearrangement joins TRBV11-3 to TRBJ2-7, with D tentatively TRBD2 (5 bases). Trimming left V 5 bases short and J 2 bases short, with 16 bases between. The CDR3 extends over 15 amino acids. Germline CDR1 reads SGHNT; CDR2 reads YENEEA. This CDR3 is CASSLGGPGTYEQYF. The CDR3 DNA reads TGTGCCAGCAGCCTAGGCGGACCGGGAACCTACGAGCAGTACTTC.

For the CDR3, the DNA is TGCAGCGTCCTAAGCGGGGGGGAAGAGACCCAGTACTTC. Residues: CSVLSGGEETQYF. The chain has TRBV29-1 and TRBJ2-5, with TRBD2 matching 10 bases. The J segment lost 3 bases and the V segment lost 6 bases, leaving 4 bases of the junction unmatched. This CDR3 contains 13 residues. Per the germline V gene, CDR1 is SQVTM and CDR2 is ANQGSEA.

The V call is TRBV5-4, the J call TRBJ2-3; 11 positions agree with TRBD1. The germline V gene encodes CDR1 SGHNT and CDR2 YYREEE (reference sequence). V dropped 3 bases and J dropped 4; count of bases not matched to a gene: 1. The CDR3 has 14 residues. CDR3 sequence (DNA): TGTGCCAGCAGCTCGGGACAGGGGGCAGATACGCAGTATTTT. Its protein is CASSSGQGADTQYF.

The chain carries TRBV2 and TRBJ1-3, with 9 bases lining up with TRBD1. After removal of 8 bases from V and 0 bases from J, the junction contained 14 bases not matched to a gene. CDR3 length: 18 amino acids. Germline values: CDR1 SNHLY, CDR2 FYNNEI. The DNA of the CDR3 is TGTGCCAGCCGAGGACAGGGGAAGTACCCCCTCTCTGGAAACACCATATATTTT. Translation: CASRGQGKYPLSGNTIYF.

This sequence joins TRBV15 and TRBJ1-1; D possibly corresponds to TRBD1 (5 bases). V lost 0 bases and J lost 4, with 12 bases in between. Looked up from germline, CDR1 is LNHNV and CDR2 is YYDKDF (reference sequence). The length of the CDR3 is 15 residues. The CDR3 protein is CATSRDPRQLTEAFF. The CDR3 DNA reads TGTGCCACCAGCAGAGATCCCCGACAGCTCACTGAAGCTTTCTTT.

The genes are TRBV5-1 and TRBJ2-1; no definite D call. This CDR3 region has 16 residues. The ends were cut back, 4 bases at V and 2 bases at J, with 16 bases in the middle. CDR1 SGHRS and CDR2 YFSETQ come from the germline V gene. CDR3 amino acids: CASSPSVNPTYNEQFF. In nucleotides, the CDR3 is TGCGCCAGCAGCCCCTCGGTAAATCCAACCTACAATGAGCAGTTCTTC.

V usage is TRBV19 and J usage is TRBJ1-2; the match to TRBD1 covers 11 bases. The ends lost 6 bases at V and 4 bases at J; junction bases unmatched: 4. CDR3 length: 14 amino acids. In germline, CDR1 is LNHDA, CDR2 SQIVND (reference sequence). The CDR3 DNA reads TGTGCCAGTAGGGACAGGGGGCTGTCCTATGGCTACACCTTC. Its translation: CASRDRGLSYGYTF.

The chain combines TRBV10-3 with TRBJ2-1; D gene unclear. V lost 3 bases to trimming and J lost 5 bases, with 14 bases between them. The CDR3 runs to 15 residues. The V gene's germline CDR1 is ENHRY and CDR2 SYGVKD. The CDR3 is CAISDTLHSNNEQFF. The CDR3 region has the DNA TGTGCCATCAGTGACACCCTTCATAGTAACAATGAGCAGTTCTTC.

The CDR3, as DNA: TGTGCCAGCAGCTTAGATACAGGGACTAACGAGCAGTACTTC. Protein: CASSLDTGTNEQYF. The gene calls are TRBV7-7 and TRBJ2-7; a possible D gene is TRBD2 (7 bases). Germline V gene sequence: CDR1 SSHAT, CDR2 FNYEAQ (reference sequence). The CDR3 totals 14 residues. Between the trimmed V and J ends, which lost 1 base and 5 bases, there was a span of 12 bases.

J is TRBJ1-5 and V is TRBV30, with a weak D call TRBD1 (6 bases). V gave up 2 bases and J gave up 0 bases, with 17 bases separating them. Germline values: CDR1 GTSNPN, CDR2 SVGIG (reference sequence). The CDR3 loop spans 17 amino acids. The CDR3 sequence: CAWSRGTLGISNQPQHF. The CDR3 DNA reads as TGTGCCTGGAGTAGGGGGACGTTGGGAATTAGCAATCAGCCCCAGCATTTT.

The chain carries TRBV29-1 and TRBJ1-2; D perhaps matches TRBD1 (6 bases). The V and J ends lost 7 bases and 2 bases respectively, with 20 bases between them. The CDR3 runs to 15 residues. The germline V gene encodes CDR1 SQVTM and CDR2 ANQGSEA. CDR3 sequence reads: CSASLGGRENYGYTF. The CDR3 DNA sequence: TGCAGCGCCAGCCTGGGGGGGCGCGAGAACTATGGCTACACCTTC.

The chain links TRBV18 to TRBJ1-2; 10 positions match TRBD1. CDR1 KGHSH and CDR2 LQKENI come from the germline V gene. The trim removed 6 bases at V and 7 bases at J, leaving 5 bases unmatched. The CDR3 totals 13 residues. In DNA form, the CDR3 reads TGTGCCAGCTCCCCTGGGACAGGGGTTGGCTACACCTTC. It codes for CASSPGTGVGYTF.

This chain uses TRBV7-9 with TRBJ2-2; D possibly corresponds to TRBD2 (5 bases). The CDR3 sequence is 15 residues long. Germline V gene lookup returns CDR1 SEHNR and CDR2 FQNEAQ (reference sequence). Trimming shortened V by 5 bases and J by 4 bases, and 14 bases separated the two germline ends. The DNA of the CDR3 is TGTGCCAGCAGCCAAGGGCGGGCCGCCACCGGGGAGCTGTTTTTT. Protein sequence: CASSQGRAATGELFF.

V is TRBV15 and J is TRBJ2-5, with D unresolved. The ends were cut back, 5 bases at V and 2 bases at J, with 21 bases in the middle. This CDR3 has 17 amino acids. CDR1 is LNHNV and CDR2 is YYDKDF in the germline V gene (reference sequence). CDR3 sequence reads: CATSPLGGQNTQETQYF. Written as DNA, the CDR3 is TGTGCCACCAGCCCCCTTGGTGGGCAGAACACGCAAGAGACCCAGTACTTC.

V and J are TRBV11-2 and TRBJ2-3; 11 bases align to TRBD2. The germline V gene has CDR1 SGHAT and CDR2 FQNNGV. There are 18 residues in the CDR3. The V gene end was trimmed by 1 base and the J gene end by 5 bases; junction bases not matched to a gene: 11. The DNA for the CDR3 is TGTGCCAGCAGCTTAGTTAGCGGGAGGGTCCGGGGGGAAGATACGCAGTATTTT. Translation: CASSLVSGRVRGEDTQYF.

The CDR3 sequence is CASSTTSGLRYGYTF. CDR3 in DNA: TGTGCCAGTAGTACTACTTCGGGACTCCGATATGGCTACACCTTC. The V and J genes are TRBV19 and TRBJ1-2; D is possibly TRBD1 (5 bases). Looked up from germline, CDR1 is LNHDA and CDR2 is SQIVND (reference sequence). The CDR3 covers 15 residues. Deletions cut 4 bases from V and 5 bases from J, with 17 bases between.

The chain carries TRBV15 and TRBJ1-1, with TRBD1 as a possible D gene (6 bases). This CDR3 contains 16 residues. Germline-derived CDR1 and CDR2 are LNHNV and YYDKDF (reference sequence). V was cut by 1 base and J by 2 bases, with 14 bases left in between. CDR3 in amino acids: CATSRAMWGQNTEAFF. The DNA for the CDR3 is TGTGCCACCAGCAGAGCGATGTGGGGACAAAACACTGAAGCTTTCTTT.